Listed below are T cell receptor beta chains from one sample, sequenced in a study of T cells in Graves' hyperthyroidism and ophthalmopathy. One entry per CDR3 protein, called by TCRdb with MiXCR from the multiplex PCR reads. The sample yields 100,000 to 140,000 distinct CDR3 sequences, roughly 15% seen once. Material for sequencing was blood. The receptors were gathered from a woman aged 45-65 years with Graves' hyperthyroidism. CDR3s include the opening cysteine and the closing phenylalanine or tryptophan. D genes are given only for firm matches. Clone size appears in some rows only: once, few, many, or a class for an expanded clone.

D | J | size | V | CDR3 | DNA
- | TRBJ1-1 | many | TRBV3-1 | CASSPSQGTLEAFF | TGTGCCAGCAGCCCAAGTCAGGGAACCCTTGAAGCTTTCTTT
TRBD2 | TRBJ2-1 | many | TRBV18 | CASSRGLAGDGEQFF | TGTGCCAGCTCACGGGGACTAGCGGGAGATGGCGAGCAGTTCTTC
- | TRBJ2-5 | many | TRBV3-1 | CASSLEAIGRAPQETQYF | TGTGCCAGCAGCCTGGAGGCGATCGGCAGGGCCCCCCAAGAGACCCAGTACTTC
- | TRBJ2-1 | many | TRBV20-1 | CSARGRGEGPYNEQFF | TGCAGTGCTAGGGGTAGGGGGGAAGGACCCTACAATGAGCAGTTCTTC
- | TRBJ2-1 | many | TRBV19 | CASSQEHGLPVHNEQFF | TGTGCCAGTAGTCAAGAACACGGCCTACCGGTCCACAATGAGCAGTTCTTC
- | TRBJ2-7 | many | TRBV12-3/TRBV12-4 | CASSKDGYEQYF | TGTGCCAGCAGCAAGGACGGCTACGAGCAGTACTTC
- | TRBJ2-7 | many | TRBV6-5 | CASSYVGNYEQYF | TGTGCCAGCAGTTACGTGGGGAACTACGAGCAGTACTTC
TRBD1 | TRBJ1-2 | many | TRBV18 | CASSPLMGQGINGYTF | TGTGCCAGCTCACCTCTCATGGGACAGGGGATCAATGGCTACACCTTC
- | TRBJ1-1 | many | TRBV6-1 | CASSSGRGNTEAFF | TGTGCCAGCAGTTCCGGACGAGGGAACACTGAAGCTTTCTTT
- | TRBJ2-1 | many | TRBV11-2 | CVSSSRRTYWNEQFF | TGTGTCAGCAGCTCAAGGCGGACATATTGGAATGAGCAGTTCTTC
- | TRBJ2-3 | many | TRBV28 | CASSLTGSGTDTQYF | TGTGCCAGCAGTTTGACGGGATCGGGCACAGATACGCAGTATTTT
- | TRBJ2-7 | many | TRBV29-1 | CSASRANSGHEQYF | TGCAGCGCGAGCCGAGCAAACAGTGGGCACGAGCAGTACTTC
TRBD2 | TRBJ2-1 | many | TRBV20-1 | CSAGPGLADNNEQFF | TGCAGTGCTGGGCCGGGACTAGCGGACAACAATGAGCAGTTCTTC
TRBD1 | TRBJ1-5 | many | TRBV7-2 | CASSRKPGGSSYQPQHF | TGTGCCAGCAGCCGGAAGCCAGGGGGCTCTTCGTATCAGCCCCAGCATTTT
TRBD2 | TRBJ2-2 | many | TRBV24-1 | CATSLAGGPTGELFF | TGTGCCACCAGTTTAGCGGGAGGGCCTACCGGGGAGCTGTTTTTT
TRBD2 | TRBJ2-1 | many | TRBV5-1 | CASSLLAGANEQFF | TGCGCCAGCAGCTTACTAGCGGGAGCCAATGAGCAGTTCTTC
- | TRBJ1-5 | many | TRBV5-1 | CASSLGAGNQPQHF | TGCGCCAGCAGCTTGGGTGCAGGGAATCAGCCCCAGCATTTT
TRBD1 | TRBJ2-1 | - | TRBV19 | CASSIRDSYNEQFF | TGTGCCAGTAGTATACGGGACAGCTACAATGAGCAGTTCTTC
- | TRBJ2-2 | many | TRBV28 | CASRPRQSRNTGELFF | TGTGCCAGCAGACCACGACAGAGCCGAAACACCGGGGAGCTGTTTTTT
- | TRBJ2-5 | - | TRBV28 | CASSLGGADETQYF | TGTGCCAGCAGTTTAGGGGGGGCAGACGAGACCCAGTACTTC
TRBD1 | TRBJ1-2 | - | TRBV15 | CATSRESDRGRNYGYTF | TGTGCCACCAGCAGAGAGTCCGACAGGGGGCGAAACTATGGCTACACCTTC
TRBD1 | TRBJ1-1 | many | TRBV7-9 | CASSFRRTGAYTEAFF | TGTGCCAGCAGCTTTCGGCGGACAGGGGCGTACACTGAAGCTTTCTTT
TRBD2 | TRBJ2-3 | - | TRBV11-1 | CASSLGSGTLDTQYF | TGTGCCAGCAGCTTAGGAAGCGGGACTTTAGATACGCAGTATTTT
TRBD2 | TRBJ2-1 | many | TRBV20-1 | CSARDPGTSGITPNEQFF | TGCAGTGCTAGAGATCCCGGGACTAGCGGGATAACCCCCAATGAGCAGTTCTTC
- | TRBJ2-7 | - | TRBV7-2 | CASRERLAYLYEQYF | TGTGCCAGCAGGGAGAGACTGGCCTATCTCTACGAGCAGTACTTC
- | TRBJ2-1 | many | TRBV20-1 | CSARDPISAGLVDDEQFF | TGCAGTGCTAGAGACCCGATATCGGCAGGCCTCGTGGATGATGAGCAGTTCTTC